This TCR beta chain is drawn from a study of cytomegalovirus exposure and HLA in healthy donors. Study-wide results and limits: In an earlier analysis, in 587 donors, most V segments appeared productive either ~87% or ~30% of the time. With DRB1 most and HLA-C fewest, TCR association rates differed between HLA loci in a later analysis. Association of a missense DCLRE1C variant with TCR beta V- and J-gene trimming was reported in a later analysis.

Worth noting for this clone: Antigen: not known.

CDR1 and CDR2 (germline): SEHNR, FQNEAQ (reference sequence). V shed 5 bases, J shed 12 bases, and the junction held 6 bases outside the gene matches. This CDR3 is built from 12 residues. In the PCR, 60 Vbeta and 13 Jbeta primers were used. The repertoire was sequenced with immunoSEQ multiplex PCR; TCRdb's copy has only in-frame clones and lacks some. The profile shows 120,000 to 150,000 clones, roughly 77% of them singletons. Specimen: PBMCs. The V gene is TRBV7-9, the J gene TRBJ1-3, with TRBD1 matching 8 bases. The TCR was taken from a woman in her twenties or thirties in good health and CMV-seronegative. The CDR3 loop reads CASSPGQGNIYF. DNA for the CDR3: TGTGCCAGCAGCCCCGGACAGGGCAACATATATTTT.